This record looks at one TCR beta chain sequence and its context. This clone's antigen is unknown. Per-base qualities were not stored, and no clone one base away is much larger. The CDR3 regions of human TCRbeta chains were analyzed by immunosequencing. Per the original workflow: Repertoire TCRs were matched against a reference library of SARS-CoV-2-specific TCRs generated with the MIRA antigen-specificity platform. Breadth was defined as the fraction of unique TCRs that were SARS-CoV-2-associated. Depth was defined as the fraction of total T cells that were SARS-CoV-2-associated. Using the MIRA data, each spike-specific TCR was mapped to the spike region that the TCR reacts to and placed in a CD4 or CD8 class. Log10-transformed breadth and depth values were compared by one-way ANOVA with Sidak's multiple comparisons tests. In TCRdb, the immuneACCESS table is reduced to in-frame sequences with V and J assigned. These tables do not hold every clone; where another copy was compared, an unresolved V gene accounts for under half, and the others remain unexplained. V, J and clone size reflect that table, while D and trimming were determined from the DNA. The sample has some 110,000 clones on record, under 90% of them singletons. The ten largest account for about 4.8% of the sample.

The time point label, as the study defines it: baseline before first vaccination. Samples from vaccinated people were obtained from the UK trials COV001 and COV002, which included a single-blind randomized controlled phase 2/3 trial of AZD1222 (ChAdOx1 nCoV-19) in healthy adults. For TCRbeta chain sequencing, PBMC samples were collected from trial participants at day 0 and at day 28 after the second dose. This sample stems from a study of T cell responses to AZD1222 COVID-19 vaccine (dated by TCRdb to the early 2020s). Study-level background: AZD1222 recipients whose second dose came at about 4 weeks and those whose second dose came at about 12 weeks were combined into one group, since spike-specific TCR depth and breadth did not differ between the two schedules. Enrollment into the trials was organized by age into subgroups of 18-55, 56-69 and 70-plus years, and those subgroups contained approximately 150, 30 and 60 TCR-sequenced participants, respectively. TCR sequencing was performed for fewer than 250 trial participants, of whom 207 were given two doses of AZD1222 and 26 were given two doses of MenACWY control vaccine.

What the authors observed across the whole study: Epitopes outside the regions mutated in the B.1.351 and B.1.1.7 variants were reportedly recognized by nearly half of the unique spike-specific TCRs. Only five to seven AZD1222 recipients were SARS-CoV-2 seropositive at baseline, limiting conclusions about previously exposed vaccinees. A significant rise in spike-specific TCR breadth and depth was observed after two AZD1222 doses relative to day 0 and relative to MenACWY recipients. CD4 TCRs associated with the vaccine covered the entire spike protein, and the dominant responses were in regions 160-218 and 743-854. Because no day 14 peak-response samples were available, repertoires were characterized only after the peak T cell response. The 56-69-year group was small, and its depth increase did not reach significance, likely because of low power. Participants were mostly white British, with more females than males. The authors suggested clonal diversity may have been underestimated.

The source of this sequence is an adult in good health. This specimen was peripheral blood, taken on day 0 of AZD1222 vaccination.

The CDR3 region: CASSMYLPYGYTF. In nucleotide form, the sequence is TGTGCCAGTAGTATGTATCTACCCTATGGCTACACCTTC. Recombination connected TRBV19 to TRBJ1-2, with the D gene not clear enough to name. From cysteine to phenylalanine, the CDR3 is 13 amino acids long. The entry retains the CDR3 DNA only, 39 bases that are in frame from base 1. Via the germline V gene (reference sequence), CDR1 is LNHDA and CDR2 SQIVND. Between the V and J ends, shortened by 3 bases and 4 bases respectively, the junction contains 9 bases. Reference TRBV19 and TRBJ1-2 genes cover what lies past the CDR3, so the full variable domain is DGGITQSPKYLFRKEGQNVTLSCEQNLNHDAMYWYRQDPGQGLRLIYYSQIVNDFQKGDIAEGYSVSREKKESFPLTVTSAQKNPTAFYLCASSMYLPYGYTFGSGTRLTVV.